A single T cell receptor (beta chain) is shown here with its context. This entry comes from a study of blood T cell repertoires in COVID-19. The overall study: Samples came from the United States, Italy and Spain, spanning acute and convalescent COVID-19.

In Seattle, patients joined the study during active infection and were tracked longitudinally. Clones were sequenced by immunoSEQ multiplex PCR, and TCRdb holds only the in-frame ones, with some missing. The sample lists approximately 300,000 clones, around 90% occurring once. This clonotype was obtained from a woman aged 40 to 50 with COVID-19, enrolled during active disease. Sequencing was performed on peripheral blood.

CDR3 loop: CASSDPRGRTEAFF. CDR3 coding DNA: TGCGCCAGCAGCGACCCGAGGGGGCGCACTGAAGCTTTCTTT. The chain links TRBV5-1 to TRBJ1-1; 7 nucleotides line up with TRBD1. Looked up from germline, CDR1 is SGHRS and CDR2 is YFSETQ. This CDR3 comprises 14 residues. The V segment lost 4 bases and the J segment 4 bases; nucleotides outside the gene matches: 7.